This TCR beta chain stems from a study of blood T cell repertoires in COVID-19. Study summary: The origin of the acute and convalescent COVID-19 samples was the United States, Italy and Spain. PBMCs, B-cell-depleted T cells, or T cells provided the cDNA or gDNA that made up the material.

The CDR3 spans 15 residues. With V trimmed by 8 bases and J by 1 base, 8 bases remained unmatched. CDR1 LNHNV and CDR2 YYDKDF come from the germline V gene (reference sequence). Per the authors' pipeline: Reference gene primer amplification gave estimated nucleated cell counts. Some clones are missing from TCRdb's copy, which holds only in-frame ones; the method was immunoSEQ multiplex PCR. From that table come the V and J calls and clone size; the DNA was used to work out D and trimming. The sample has 97,000 or so clones, roughly 82% seen once. The rearrangement uses TRBV15 and TRBJ1-1, with 9 bases matching TRBD1. This receptor was obtained from a human donor in a cohort sampled during active COVID-19. The sequencing input was peripheral blood. The CDR3 DNA follows: TGTGCCACCCTCCGGGACAGGGCCTCGAACACTGAAGCTTTCTTT. Protein sequence: CATLRDRASNTEAFF.